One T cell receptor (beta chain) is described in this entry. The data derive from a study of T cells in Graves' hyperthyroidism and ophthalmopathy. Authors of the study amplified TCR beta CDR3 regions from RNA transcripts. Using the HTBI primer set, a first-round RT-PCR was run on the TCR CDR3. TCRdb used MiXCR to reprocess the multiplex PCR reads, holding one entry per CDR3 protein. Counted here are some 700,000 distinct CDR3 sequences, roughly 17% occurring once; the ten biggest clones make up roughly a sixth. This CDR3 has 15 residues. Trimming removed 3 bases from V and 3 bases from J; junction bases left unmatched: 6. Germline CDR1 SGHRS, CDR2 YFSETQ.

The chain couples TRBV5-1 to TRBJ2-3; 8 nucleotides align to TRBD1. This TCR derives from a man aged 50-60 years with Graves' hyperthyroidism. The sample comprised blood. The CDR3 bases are TGCGCCAGCAGCTCCCCGGGACAGGTGACAGATACGCAGTATTTT. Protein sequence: CASSSPGQVTDTQYF.